This T cell receptor beta chain appears in the sequencing data of a study of shared clonotypes between healthy human individuals. At the level of the study: Three plates were used per donor for CD4 naive, three for CD4 memory, two for CD8 naive and one for CD8 memory.

Whole-study findings and limits: Against clonotypes common to all four donors, non-shared ones had lower generation probabilities.

Both subsets, CD45RA+ naive and CD45RA-negative memory, were split from the CD4+ cells. V lost 3 bases, J lost 0 bases, and 9 bases lay in between. This CDR3 spans 15 amino acids. Germline CDR1 and CDR2: LNHDA and SQIVND (reference sequence). Remarks on this clone: Its antigen is still unknown.

Only in-frame clones appear in the TCRdb table, and some are missing; sequencing was by immunoSEQ multiplex PCR. The table has about 2.5 million clones, around 93% seen once. Sequencing was carried out using naive CD4+ T cells from PBMCs. Sample subset: CD45RA+ positively selected. The origin of this receptor is a man between 18 and 35 years old in good health. Some clones in this sample may be carry-over from other donors' samples. The genes are TRBV19 and TRBJ2-1; no clear D. This CDR3 reads CASSMGPSSYNEQFF. CDR3 bases: TGTGCCAGTAGTATGGGCCCGAGCTCCTACAATGAGCAGTTCTTC.